The 27 T cell receptor beta chains in this list originate from one sample, sequenced in a study of OX40 agonist ivuxolimab in advanced cancers. Method: immunoSEQ multiplex PCR; TCRdb's copy keeps in-frame clones and lacks some. The sample includes some 25,000 clones, approximately 70% of them seen just once. The input for sequencing was CD4+ or CD8+ T cells sorted from blood, taken in a trial of the OX40 agonist ivuxolimab. The receptors were gathered from an adult with an advanced solid tumor such as melanoma, head and neck, liver or kidney cancer.

DNA for the CDR3: TGTGCCAGCAGTGTAGGGGACAGGGGACTGGGGGGCACAGATACGCAGTATTTT. This codes for CASSVGDRGLGGTDTQYF. This sequence joins TRBV2 and TRBJ2-3, with 10 bases that match TRBD1. V trimming: 4 bases; J trimming: 1 base; junction bases outside the gene matches: 11. CDR1 is SNHLY and CDR2 is FYNNEI in the germline V gene. This CDR3 is built from 18 residues.

About this clone itself: This sample includes further DNA sequences coding for the same CDR3. The CDR3 reads CASSYQETQYF. The CDR3, as DNA: TGTGCCAGCAGCTACCAAGAGACCCAGTACTTC. The genes are TRBV6-5 and TRBJ2-5; D unresolved. The length of the CDR3 is 11 residues. Trimming removed 6 bases from V and 0 bases from J, with 2 bases in between. CDR1 and CDR2 from the germline V gene are MNHEY and SVGAGI.

This chain uses TRBV28 with TRBJ2-1; a weak D match, TRBD1 (6 bases). Between the trimmed V and J ends, which lost 2 bases and 3 bases, there was a span of 17 bases. CDR3 length: 17 residues. The V gene's germline CDR1 is MDHEN and CDR2 SYDVKM. The CDR3 DNA reads as TGTGCCAGCAGTTTAGGTTACGGACAGTCAAACTACAATGAGCAGTTCTTC. It specifies CASSLGYGQSNYNEQFF. Full variable domain (outside the CDR3, taken from reference TRBV28 and TRBJ2-1): DVKVTQSSRYLVKRTGEKVFLECVQDMDHENMFWYRQDPGLGLRLIYFSYDVKMKEKGDIPEGYSVSREKKERFSLILESASTNQTSMYLCASSLGYGQSNYNEQFFGPGTRLTVL.

This clone came up once. CDR3 sequence (DNA): TGTGCCAGCAGTGTAGGGGGACAAACAGGGGGCGAAGCTTTCTTT. Amino acids: CASSVGGQTGGEAFF. The J gene is TRBJ1-1, the V gene TRBV2, with 9 bases matching TRBD1. The V gene end was trimmed by 4 bases and the J gene end by 8 bases; junction bases not matched to a gene: 11. This CDR3 is 15 amino acids long. CDR1 is SNHLY, CDR2 FYNNEI, per germline.

The V and J genes are TRBV10-3 and TRBJ2-2; D might be TRBD1 (5 bases). Germline CDR1 reads ENHRY; CDR2 reads SYGVKD. Trimming removed 6 bases at V and 4 bases at J, with 12 bases between. The length of the CDR3 is 14 residues. The CDR3 sequence: CAIRDTEITGELFF. The CDR3 coding sequence is TGTGCCATCAGGGACACAGAGATCACCGGGGAGCTGTTTTTT.

The sample holds a few counts of this clone. V gene TRBV7-8 combines with J gene TRBJ2-7; TRBD1 agrees at 8 bases. The CDR3 is made up of 14 amino acids. Trimming removed 6 bases from V and 3 bases from J; junction bases left unmatched: 7. The germline gives CDR1 SGHVS, CDR2 FQNEAQ. CDR3 in amino acids: CASSPGTGDYEQYF. CDR3 sequence (DNA): TGTGCCAGCAGTCCCGGGACAGGAGACTACGAGCAGTACTTC.

This clone has a handful of counts. This chain uses TRBV9 with TRBJ2-7; 8 positions agree with TRBD2. Germline CDR1 SGDLS, CDR2 YYNGEE. V was pared by 4 bases and J by 5 bases, with 11 bases of the junction left unmatched. This CDR3 is built from 15 residues. Here the CDR3 DNA reads TGTGCCAGCAGCCCCCTCCGGAGCGGGGGACACGAGCAGTACTTC. As protein: CASSPLRSGGHEQYF.

The chain is built from TRBV5-6 and TRBJ1-2, with D perhaps TRBD1 (6 bases). V shed 2 bases and J shed 10 bases, with 9 bases lying between them. This CDR3 is built from 11 residues. Germline-derived CDR1 and CDR2 are SGHDT and YYEEEE. The CDR3 bases are TGTGCCAGCAGCTTAGGGGGGTACTACACCTTC. This translates into CASSLGGYYTF.

This chain uses TRBV7-2 with TRBJ2-7; 8 bases line up with TRBD2. V shed 1 base, J shed 5 bases, and the junction held 4 bases outside the gene matches. CDR1 and CDR2 from the germline V gene are SGHTA and FQGNSA. The CDR3 length is 14 residues. CDR3 DNA: TGTGCCAGCAGCTTAGTTAGCGGGGCCGACGAGCAGTACTTC. Translating it yields CASSLVSGADEQYF.

The rearrangement joins TRBV6-6 to TRBJ2-5, with D perhaps given as TRBD1 or TRBD2 (6 bases each). Looked up from germline, CDR1 is MNHNY and CDR2 is SVGAGI (reference sequence). Trimming removed 2 bases from V and 4 bases from J, with 14 bases in between. The CDR3 is 15 residues long. The CDR3 loop is CASSYNGGEGETQYF. CDR3 nucleotides: TGTGCCAGCAGTTACAACGGGGGCGAGGGAGAGACCCAGTACTTC.

This chain links TRBV7-8 with TRBJ2-3; 9 positions agree with TRBD1. Germline CDR1 reads SGHVS; CDR2 reads FQNEAQ. This CDR3 is built from 17 residues. V was clipped by 3 bases and J by 3 bases; unmatched bases: 10. CDR3 nucleotides: TGTGCCAGCAGCTTTCCTGAACAGGGGGCGCGAACAGATACGCAGTATTTT. This encodes CASSFPEQGARTDTQYF.

The rearrangement links TRBV29-1 to TRBJ1-1, with unresolved D. The germline V gene encodes CDR1 SQVTM and CDR2 ANQGSEA. CDR3 length: 12 residues. Trimming removed 7 bases at V and 0 bases at J, with 9 bases between. Written as DNA, the CDR3 is TGCAGCGGGACGGGGATGAACACTGAAGCTTTCTTT. This sequence encodes CSGTGMNTEAFF.

This chain connects TRBV18 to TRBJ2-5; 11 positions match TRBD2. There are 16 residues in the CDR3. Germline-derived CDR1 and CDR2 are KGHSH and LQKENI. Unmatched junction bases numbered 5, after V lost 0 bases and J lost 5 bases. The CDR3, as DNA: TGTGCCAGCTCACCACCCCCTAGCGGGGGGTCGGAGACCCAGTACTTC. It translates to CASSPPPSGGSETQYF. Combining the CDR3 with reference TRBV18 and TRBJ2-5 gives the whole variable domain NAGVMQNPRHLVRRRGQEARLRCSPMKGHSHVYWYRQLPEEGLKFMVYLQKENIIDESGMPKERFSAEFPKEGPSILRIQQVVRGDSAAYFCASSPPPSGGSETQYFGPGTRLLVL.

The J gene is TRBJ2-1, the V gene TRBV29-1, with TRBD1 as a possible D gene (6 bases). Germline CDR1 and CDR2: SQVTM and ANQGSEA. The CDR3 contains 11 residues. V gave up 6 bases and J gave up 12 bases, with 15 bases separating them. CDR3 nucleotide sequence: TGCAGCGTCGGACAGACCCTGGGGCAGTTCTTC. Protein product: CSVGQTLGQFF.

Details on this clone: This CDR3 fails to terminate in the conserved phenylalanine or tryptophan, so it likely reflects a read error. The limits of the CDR3 on the DNA are not certain, so only TCRdb's listed CDR3 is given. V is TRBV7-8 and J is TRBJ2-3; the table assigns TRBD2, which was not confirmed against the DNA. The CDR3 is made up of 10 amino acids, end residues included. Germline CDR1 SGHVS, CDR2 FQNEAQ. This CDR3 is CASSGDREYL.

V usage is TRBV29-1 and J usage is TRBJ2-5; 7 nucleotides line up with TRBD2. The CDR3 is 14 residues long. In germline, CDR1 is SQVTM, CDR2 ANQGSEA. V dropped 6 bases and J dropped 5; count of bases not matched to a gene: 12. The CDR3 loop reads CSVGGGDLGETQYF. The CDR3, as DNA: TGCAGCGTGGGGGGAGGGGACTTGGGGGAGACCCAGTACTTC.

The V call is TRBV7-8, the J call TRBJ2-1, with 8 bases aligning to TRBD2. Trimming at V came to 6 bases and at J to 3 bases, leaving 16 bases not matched to a gene. Germline V gene lookup returns CDR1 SGHVS and CDR2 FQNEAQ. The CDR3 contains 18 residues. Here the CDR3 DNA reads TGTGCCAGCAGGGTTATCCCTCAAACTAGCGGATTCTACAATGAGCAGTTCTTC. Encoded protein: CASRVIPQTSGFYNEQFF.

The chain joins TRBV7-3 to TRBJ2-2; D uncertain. Trimming took off 4 bases at V and 6 bases at J, with 6 bases between the two ends. The CDR3 is 12 residues long. Germline values: CDR1 SGHTA, CDR2 FQGTGA. CDR3 protein: CASSSFSGELFF. The CDR3, as DNA: TGTGCCAGCAGCTCGTTTTCCGGGGAGCTGTTTTTT.

The rearrangement links TRBV5-6 to TRBJ2-7, with D perhaps TRBD1 or TRBD2 (6 bases each). Trimming took 4 bases from V and 5 from J, leaving 13 bases between them. The germline V gene has CDR1 SGHDT and CDR2 YYEEEE. The CDR3 loop spans 13 amino acids. CDR3 nucleotide sequence: TGTGCCAGCAGCCACGGGGGCATGGACGAGCAGTACTTC. Amino acid sequence: CASSHGGMDEQYF.

V gene TRBV27 combines with J gene TRBJ1-1; 8 bases match TRBD1. CDR3 size: 14 residues. J lost 5 bases, V lost 2 bases, and 4 bases had no gene match. The germline gives CDR1 MNHEY, CDR2 SMNVEV (reference sequence). The CDR3 spells CASSLIGQGTEAFF. CDR3 nucleotides: TGTGCCAGCAGTTTAATTGGACAGGGAACTGAAGCTTTCTTT.

This chain links TRBV6-5 with TRBJ2-5, with D unresolved. The last part of the DNA fits TRBJ2-7 better; the J call may be wrong. Germline values: CDR1 MNHEY, CDR2 SVGAGI. This CDR3 is built from 13 residues. CDR3 in DNA: TGTGCCAGCAGTTACACGGATTCCTACGAGCAGTACTTC. Translation gives CASSYTDSYEQYF.

V is TRBV7-9 and J is TRBJ1-4; D ambiguous. The germline V gene has CDR1 SEHNR and CDR2 FQNEAQ (reference sequence). The CDR3 length is 13 residues. Trimming removed 4 bases at V and 10 bases at J, with 13 bases between. The chain's CDR3 is CASSSSEDVKLFF. CDR3 DNA: TGTGCCAGCAGCTCCTCGGAGGATGTAAAACTGTTTTTT.

This chain links TRBV7-2 with TRBJ1-2; no clear D. Trimming took off 6 bases at V and 8 bases at J, with 10 bases between the two ends. The CDR3 runs 11 residues. Germline values: CDR1 SGHTA, CDR2 FQGNSA. DNA of the CDR3: TGTGCCAGCAGATACAGATTCGGCTACACCTTC. Translating gives CASRYRFGYTF.

The V gene is TRBV4-3, the J gene TRBJ1-1, with D unclear. Germline V CDR1 and CDR2: LGHNA, YSLEER. There are 15 residues in the CDR3. V was trimmed by 0 bases and J by 6 bases, leaving 14 bases between them. This CDR3 is CASSQDGEGWPEAFF. In nucleotides, the CDR3 is TGCGCCAGCAGCCAAGACGGGGAGGGATGGCCTGAAGCTTTCTTT.

This clone turned up a few times. The V call is TRBV11-3, the J call TRBJ2-6, with D perhaps TRBD2 (5 bases). Trimming took off 4 bases at V and 0 bases at J, with 13 bases between the two ends. CDR3 size: 17 residues. Germline V lookup: CDR1 SGHNT, CDR2 YENEEA. The CDR3 bases are TGTGCCAGCAGCTCCCGGGATGTTAGCTCTGGGGCCAACGTCCTGACTTTC. It codes for CASSSRDVSSGANVLTF.

This clone appeared a single time. The genes are TRBV25-1 and TRBJ2-3; possible D gene TRBD2, 7 bases. Per the germline V gene, CDR1 is MGHDK and CDR2 is SYGVNS. The CDR3 has 14 residues. V was cut by 4 bases and J by 4 bases, with 12 bases left in between. Here the CDR3 reads CASSAIGGADTQYF. CDR3 DNA: TGTGCCAGCAGTGCCATAGGGGGGGCAGATACGCAGTATTTT.

The chain combines TRBV13 with TRBJ2-7, with a tentative D call TRBD1 (6 bases). Trimming shortened V by 4 bases and J by 0 bases, and 10 bases separated the two germline ends. This CDR3 is built from 14 residues. Germline CDR1 reads PRHDT; CDR2 reads FYEKMQ (reference sequence). The DNA of the CDR3 is TGTGCCAGCAGCTCTCAGGGGAGCTCCTACGAGCAGTACTTC. Its protein product is CASSSQGSSYEQYF.